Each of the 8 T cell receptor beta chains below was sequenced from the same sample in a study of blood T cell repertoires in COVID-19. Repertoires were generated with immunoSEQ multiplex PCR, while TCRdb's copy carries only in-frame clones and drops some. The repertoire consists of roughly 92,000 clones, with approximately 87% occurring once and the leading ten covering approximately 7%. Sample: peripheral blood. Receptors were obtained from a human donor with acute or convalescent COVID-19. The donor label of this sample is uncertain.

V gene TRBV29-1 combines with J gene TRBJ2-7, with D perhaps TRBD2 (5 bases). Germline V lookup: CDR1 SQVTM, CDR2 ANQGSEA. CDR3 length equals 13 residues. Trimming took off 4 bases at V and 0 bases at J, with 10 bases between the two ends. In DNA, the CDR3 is TGCAGCGTTGGAGGGCACAGCTCCTACGAGCAGTACTTC. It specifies CSVGGHSSYEQYF.

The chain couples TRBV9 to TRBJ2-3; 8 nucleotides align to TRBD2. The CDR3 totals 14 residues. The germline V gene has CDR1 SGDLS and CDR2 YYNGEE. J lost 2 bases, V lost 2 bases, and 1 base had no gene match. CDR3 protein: CASSVSGVTDTQYF. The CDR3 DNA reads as TGTGCCAGCAGCGTTAGCGGGGTCACAGATACGCAGTATTTT.

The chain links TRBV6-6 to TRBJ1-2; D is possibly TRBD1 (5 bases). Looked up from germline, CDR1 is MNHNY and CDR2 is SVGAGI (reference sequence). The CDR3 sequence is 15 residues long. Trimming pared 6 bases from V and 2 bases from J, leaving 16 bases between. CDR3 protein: CASRPPRGNNYGYTF. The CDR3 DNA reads TGTGCCAGCAGGCCACCCCGGGGGAACAACTATGGCTACACCTTC.

The CDR3 DNA sequence: TGTGCCAGCAGCTTAGATCTCAGGGCCGGCGGTGGCTACACCTTC. It codes for CASSLDLRAGGGYTF. The V and J genes are TRBV7-2 and TRBJ1-2; tentatively, D is TRBD1 (5 bases). Trimming left V 1 base short and J 7 bases short, with 16 bases between. Germline values: CDR1 SGHTA, CDR2 FQGNSA. The CDR3 contains 15 residues. Using reference TRBV7-2 and TRBJ1-2 for the parts outside the CDR3, the full variable domain is GAGVSQSPSNKVTEKGKDVELRCDPISGHTALYWYRQSLGQGLEFLIYFQGNSAPDKSGLPSDRFSAERTGGSVSTLTIQRTQQEDSAVYLCASSLDLRAGGGYTFGSGTRLTVV.

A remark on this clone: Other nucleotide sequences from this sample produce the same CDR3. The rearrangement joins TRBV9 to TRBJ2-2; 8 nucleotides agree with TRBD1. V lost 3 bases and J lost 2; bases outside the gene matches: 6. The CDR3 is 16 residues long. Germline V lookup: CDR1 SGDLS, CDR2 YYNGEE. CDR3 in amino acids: CASSADRVRNTGELFF. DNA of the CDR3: TGTGCCAGCAGCGCGGACAGGGTTCGTAACACCGGGGAGCTGTTTTTT.

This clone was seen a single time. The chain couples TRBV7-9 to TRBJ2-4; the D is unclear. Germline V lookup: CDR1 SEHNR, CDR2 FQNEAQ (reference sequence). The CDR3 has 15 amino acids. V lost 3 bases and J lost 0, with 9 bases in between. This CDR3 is CASSFNKQAKNIQYF. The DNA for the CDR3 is TGTGCCAGCAGCTTTAATAAGCAAGCCAAAAACATTCAGTACTTC.

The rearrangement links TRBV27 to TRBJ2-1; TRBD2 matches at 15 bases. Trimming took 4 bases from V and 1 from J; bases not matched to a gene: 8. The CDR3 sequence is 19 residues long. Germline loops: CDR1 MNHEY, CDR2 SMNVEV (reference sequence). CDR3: CASSWGLAGGRVSYNEQFF. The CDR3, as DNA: TGTGCCAGCAGTTGGGGACTAGCGGGGGGCCGGGTATCCTACAATGAGCAGTTCTTC.

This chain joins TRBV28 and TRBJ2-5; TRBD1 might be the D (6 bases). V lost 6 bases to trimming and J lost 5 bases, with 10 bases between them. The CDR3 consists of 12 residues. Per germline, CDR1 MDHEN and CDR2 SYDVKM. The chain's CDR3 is CASSLTGETQYF. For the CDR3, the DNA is TGTGCCAGCAGCCTCACAGGGGAGACCCAGTACTTC. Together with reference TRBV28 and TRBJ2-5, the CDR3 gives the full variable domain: DVKVTQSSRYLVKRTGEKVFLECVQDMDHENMFWYRQDPGLGLRLIYFSYDVKMKEKGDIPEGYSVSREKKERFSLILESASTNQTSMYLCASSLTGETQYFGPGTRLLVL.